This record concerns one T cell receptor beta chain sequence. The antigen remains unidentified. MiXCR was run by TCRdb on the RACE reads, yielding one entry per CDR3 protein. The table lists about 85,000 distinct CDR3 sequences, around a tenth of them singletons. The CDR3 loop spans 12 amino acids. CDR1 and CDR2 from the germline V gene are ENHRY and SYGVKD. Trimming took 2 bases from V and 4 from J, leaving 5 bases between them. The data were taken from a study of human T cells and chemical hapten exposure. General study points: More PT1 expanded TCRs went with higher patch test scores.

Specified time point: patch test 2, 6 weeks after DPC sensitization. The sample's treatment: therapeutic diphenylcyclopropenone sensitization with weekly scalp DPC. The starting material, unfractionated whole blood, was used for total RNA extraction. The chain is built from TRBV10-3 and TRBJ1-2; D is undetermined. The TCR originated in a man in his late teens or twenties with alopecia areata. Some clones in this sample may be carry-over from other donors' samples. The sequencing here drew on whole blood, taken in connection with sensitization to the hapten diphenylcyclopropenone (DPC). As DNA, the CDR3 is TGTGCCATCAGTGAGAGGCTCTATGGCTACACCTTC. Its translation is CAISERLYGYTF.